The clone carrying this T cell receptor beta chain was counted between two and nine times. The data are from a study of blood T cell repertoires in COVID-19. For the study at large: The cDNA or gDNA used as material had been derived from T cells, B-cell-depleted T cells, or PBMCs.

The participants were between roughly 18 and 90 years old and came from some 23 US areas. V was pared by 6 bases and J by 5 bases, with 4 bases of the junction left unmatched. The CDR3 runs 13 residues. As originally analysed: Scientists estimated how many nucleated cells there were by amplifying reference gene primers. The data were produced by immunoSEQ multiplex PCR, yet TCRdb's version contains in-frame clones alone and is incomplete. V, J and clone size are taken as reported in that table, and D and trimming were inferred from the DNA itself. Among 250,000 or so clones listed, roughly 84% were seen once.

The sequence was obtained from a woman aged 45-65 years who had been exposed to COVID-19. The sample taken for sequencing was PBMCs or T cells enriched from blood (not recorded which). The chain carries TRBV12-3 or TRBV12-4 and TRBJ1-2; 9 bases line up with TRBD1. CDR3 protein: CASSPTGGYGYTF. The CDR3 DNA reads as TGTGCCAGCAGCCCGACAGGGGGATATGGCTACACCTTC.